The clone carrying this TCR beta chain turned up a few times. Its antigen is unknown. This CDR3 region has 12 residues. V gave up 4 bases and J gave up 4 bases, with 8 bases separating them. Germline V gives CDR1 SGHRS, CDR2 YFSETQ. Alongside a J-beta primer mix, a sample-barcoded 5' primer served in a second PCR lasting about 7 to 11 cycles. TCRdb reprocessed the 5' RACE reads with MiXCR, giving one entry per CDR3 protein. This sample has more than 800,000 distinct CDR3 sequences, with around 30% found just once. The entry originates in a study of blood T cells in healthy people across ages. Study information: The template switching approach captured approximately one barcoded beta molecule for every two T cells.

Study-level results: CMV status of donors was unknown, possibly confounding expanded clonotype changes.

Sequenced sample: blood. The sequence came from a woman of 80 years or more in good health. This sequence joins TRBV5-1 and TRBJ1-1, with D hard to call. CDR3 in amino acids: CASSAVSTEAFF. The CDR3 region has the DNA TGCGCCAGCAGCGCGGTGAGCACTGAAGCTTTCTTT.